This T cell receptor (beta chain) was sequenced in a study of response to subunit inactivated influenza vaccine. This clonotype was observed at least ten times. Antigen: not known. Via MiXCR, TCRdb re-called the RT-PCR reads, giving one row per CDR3 protein. The repertoire holds more than 200,000 distinct CDR3 sequences, more than 10% seen once, with 7.8% in the top ten. Germline assignment: CDR1 KGHSH and CDR2 LQKENI. CDR3 length: 17 amino acids. The germline V and J ends were trimmed by 1 base and 3 bases, with 19 bases remaining between them. Regarding the study as a whole: With each seasonal influenza vaccination, the authors suggested, few new T cells are recruited.

The chain is built from TRBV18 and TRBJ2-7; D possibly matches TRBD1 or TRBD2 (5 bases each). The source of this sequence is a man aged 50-60 years who received an inactivated influenza vaccine. The sequenced sample was non-naive T cells sorted from PBMCs, obtained less than 15 days before vaccination. For the CDR3, the DNA is TGTGCCAGCTCACCACTTCCATACGCCTTGGGGGTCTACGAGCAGTACTTC. Residues: CASSPLPYALGVYEQYF. The complete variable domain, with remaining parts taken from reference TRBV18 and TRBJ2-7, reads NAGVMQNPRHLVRRRGQEARLRCSPMKGHSHVYWYRQLPEEGLKFMVYLQKENIIDESGMPKERFSAEFPKEGPSILRIQQVVRGDSAAYFCASSPLPYALGVYEQYFGPGTRLTVT.